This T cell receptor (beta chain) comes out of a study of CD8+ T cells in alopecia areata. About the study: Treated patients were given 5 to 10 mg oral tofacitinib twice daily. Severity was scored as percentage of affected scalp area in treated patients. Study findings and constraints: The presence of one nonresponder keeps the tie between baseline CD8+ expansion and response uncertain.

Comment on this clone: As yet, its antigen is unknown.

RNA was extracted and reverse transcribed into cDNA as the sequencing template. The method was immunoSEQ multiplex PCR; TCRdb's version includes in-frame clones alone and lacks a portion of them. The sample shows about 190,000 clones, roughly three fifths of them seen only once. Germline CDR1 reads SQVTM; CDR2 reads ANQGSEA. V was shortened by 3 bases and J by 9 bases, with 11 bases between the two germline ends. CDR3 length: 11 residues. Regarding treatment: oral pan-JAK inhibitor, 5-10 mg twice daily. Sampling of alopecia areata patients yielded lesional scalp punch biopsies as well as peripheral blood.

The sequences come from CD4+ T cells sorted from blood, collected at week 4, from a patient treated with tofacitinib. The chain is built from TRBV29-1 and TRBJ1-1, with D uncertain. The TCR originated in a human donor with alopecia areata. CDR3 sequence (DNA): TGCAGCGTTGATCTAAGTCCTAAAGCTTTCTTT. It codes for CSVDLSPKAFF.